A selection of T cell receptor beta chains follows, all from one sample in a study of cytomegalovirus exposure and HLA in healthy donors. Only in-frame clones appear in the TCRdb table, and some are missing; sequencing was by immunoSEQ multiplex PCR. The table shows 150,000 or so clones, with around 74% occurring only once. Sequencing was performed on PBMCs. These receptors were obtained from a male donor in good health and CMV-seronegative. Both conserved end residues are part of each CDR3. D genes are given only for firm matches. Clone size appears in some rows only: once, few, many, or a class for an expanded clone.

v_call,j_call,cdr3_length,clone_size,d_call,cdr3_aa,cdr3_nt
TRBV9,TRBJ2-5,14,once,TRBD1,CASNPDRAQETQYF,TGTGCCAGCAATCCAGACAGGGCCCAAGAGACCCAGTACTTC
TRBV30,TRBJ1-2,14,NA,NA,CAWIRAGGDYGYTF,TGTGCCTGGATCCGGGCGGGGGGGGACTATGGCTACACCTTC
TRBV21-1,TRBJ1-5,19,NA,NA,CASSKVPDSRFYSNQPQHF,TGTGCCAGCAGCAAAGTCCCGGACAGCCGATTCTATAGCAATCAGCCCCAGCATTTT
TRBV7-9,TRBJ1-2,12,NA,NA,CASSFSIYGYTF,TGTGCCAGCAGCTTCAGTATCTATGGCTACACCTTC
TRBV28,TRBJ2-3,14,NA,NA,CASSLGGEHDTQYF,TGTGCCAGCAGTTTAGGCGGGGAACACGATACGCAGTATTTT
TRBV9,TRBJ1-1,17,NA,TRBD1,CASSRTGTGGMNTEAFF,TGTGCCAGCAGCCGCACCGGGACAGGGGGCATGAACACTGAAGCTTTCTTT
TRBV30,TRBJ1-1,14,NA,TRBD1,CAWTSRQGLTEAFF,TGTGCCTGGACCTCCCGACAGGGACTCACTGAAGCTTTCTTT
TRBV15,TRBJ1-2,14,NA,NA,CATSRGGSYYGYTF,TGTGCCACCAGCAGAGGAGGGTCCTACTATGGCTACACCTTC
TRBV5-1,TRBJ2-1,11,NA,NA,CASSIKSEQFF,TGCGCCAGCAGCATCAAGAGTGAGCAGTTCTTC
TRBV11-2,TRBJ2-6,16,NA,NA,CASTPGASSGANVLTF,TGTGCCAGCACCCCAGGGGCCAGCTCTGGGGCCAACGTCCTGACTTTC